A single sample is the source of the 31 T cell receptor beta chains below, sequenced in a study of T cells in Graves' hyperthyroidism and ophthalmopathy. RNA transcripts yielded amplified TCR beta CDR3 regions. Researchers ran a first-round RT-PCR on the TCR CDR3 using the HTBI primer set. TCRdb re-derived calls from the multiplex PCR reads in MiXCR, one entry per CDR3 protein. The sample includes approximately 400,000 distinct CDR3 sequences, less than 20% of them seen just once. Sequencing input: blood. The source of these receptors is a young man with Graves' ophthalmopathy.

In its sample, this clonotype was seen many times. V usage is TRBV6-5 and J usage is TRBJ2-3; D not certain. V was shortened by 2 bases and J by 4 bases, with 10 bases between the two germline ends. CDR1 and CDR2 (germline): MNHEY, SVGAGI. The CDR3 extends over 14 amino acids. The DNA for the CDR3 is TGTGCCAGCAGTTACGCGGAAGCCGCAGATACGCAGTATTTT. Translating gives CASSYAEAADTQYF.

The gene calls are TRBV9 and TRBJ2-3, with a tentative D call TRBD2 (5 bases). Trimming took off 3 bases at V and 0 bases at J, with 14 bases between the two ends. The CDR3 has 16 residues. The germline gives CDR1 SGDLS, CDR2 YYNGEE. CDR3 nucleotide sequence: TGTGCCAGCAGCGAGACCGGGATAGGTAGCACAGATACGCAGTATTTT. Protein sequence: CASSETGIGSTDTQYF. Complete variable domain (other parts from reference TRBV9 and TRBJ2-3): DSGVTQTPKHLITATGQRVTLRCSPRSGDLSVYWYQQSLDQGLQFLIQYYNGEERAKGNILERFSAQQFPDLHSELNLSSLELGDSALYFCASSETGIGSTDTQYFGPGTRLTVL.

There are many counts of this clonotype. V usage is TRBV6-1 and J usage is TRBJ1-4; D gene unclear. The germline CDR1 and CDR2 sequences are MNHNS and SASEGT. This CDR3 has 14 residues. V was cut by 2 bases and J by 5 bases, with 9 bases left in between. CDR3 sequence (DNA): TGTGCCAGCAGTGAACTGAGAGTGAATGAAAAACTGTTTTTT. It translates to CASSELRVNEKLFF.

This chain uses TRBV7-9 with TRBJ1-5; D remains ambiguous. From germline, CDR1 is SEHNR and CDR2 FQNEAQ (reference sequence). The CDR3 is 18 residues long. V lost 1 base, J lost 0 bases, and 16 bases lay in between. Written as DNA, the CDR3 is TGTGCCAGCAGCTTAGGGCAGATACGCGACTCTAGCAATCAGCCCCAGCATTTT. This gives the protein CASSLGQIRDSSNQPQHF.

The chain joins TRBV10-2 to TRBJ2-1; D may be TRBD2 (5 bases). Trimming took 2 bases from V and 10 from J, leaving 9 bases between them. CDR3 length: 12 amino acids. CDR1 and CDR2 (germline): WSHSY, SAAADI. In nucleotides, the CDR3 is TGCGCCAGCAGTGAGGCCCAGCGGGAGCAGTTCTTC. It is translated as CASSEAQREQFF.

As to this clonotype: One base away lies a much larger clone, so this may be a sequencing read error. This chain links TRBV13 with TRBJ2-7; TRBD2 agrees at 8 bases. Germline V gives CDR1 PRHDT, CDR2 FYEKMQ (reference sequence). This CDR3 has 16 amino acids. This CDR3 reads CASSQGRTSGPYKQYF. DNA of the CDR3: TGTGCCAGCAGTCAGGGGCGCACTAGCGGACCCTACAAGCAGTACTTC.

This clonotype was detected a few times. The chain links TRBV20-1 to TRBJ1-1; a weak D match, TRBD1 (6 bases). Germline assignment: CDR1 DFQATT and CDR2 SNEGSKA (reference sequence). The CDR3 runs 11 residues. The CDR3 DNA is TGCTGCCCGACAGGAGGGACTGAAGCTTTCTTT. The encoded protein is CCPTGGTEAFF.

This clonotype was picked up many times. This sequence joins TRBV2 and TRBJ2-7, with TRBD1 identical over 9 bases. Germline V gene sequence: CDR1 SNHLY, CDR2 FYNNEI. The trim removed 5 bases at V and 6 bases at J, leaving 8 bases unmatched. The CDR3 has 14 amino acids. The CDR3 region is CASSPLGTGSEQYF. The CDR3 DNA is TGTGCCAGCAGTCCCCTCGGGACAGGGAGCGAGCAGTACTTC.

The V and J genes are TRBV20-1 and TRBJ1-5; D perhaps matches TRBD1 (5 bases). V was shortened by 3 bases and J by 9 bases, with 18 bases between the two germline ends. CDR1 and CDR2 from the germline V gene are DFQATT and SNEGSKA (reference sequence). The CDR3 contains 14 residues. The CDR3 region has the DNA TGCAGTGCTAGCGAGATTCTCCTTCAGGGGCCCCAGCATTTT. Protein product: CSASEILLQGPQHF.

There are a few counts of this clonotype. The chain combines TRBV19 with TRBJ1-1; D call uncertain. There are 13 residues in the CDR3. Germline V gene lookup returns CDR1 LNHDA and CDR2 SQIVND (reference sequence). Trimming removed 6 bases at V and 3 bases at J, with 11 bases between. CDR3 residues: CASSLGFYTEAFF. In nucleotides, the CDR3 is TGTGCCAGTAGCCTTGGGTTCTACACTGAAGCTTTCTTT.

This sequence joins TRBV7-2 and TRBJ2-1; the match to TRBD2 covers 15 bases. V trimming: 4 bases; J trimming: 0 bases; junction bases outside the gene matches: 16. Germline V gene sequence: CDR1 SGHTA, CDR2 FQGNSA. This CDR3 spans 22 amino acids. CDR3 sequence (DNA): TGTGCCAGCAGCTCCCAGAGGACTAGCGGGGGGGCCCTTTTTAGCTCCTACAATGAGCAGTTCTTC. Translated: CASSSQRTSGGALFSSYNEQFF.

V usage is TRBV5-1 and J usage is TRBJ2-5; D is tentatively TRBD1 or TRBD2 (6 bases each). From germline, CDR1 is SGHRS and CDR2 YFSETQ. The V end lost 1 base, the J end lost 5 bases, and 15 bases lay between the germline ends. This CDR3 spans 15 amino acids. CDR3 region: CASSLSGAAQETQYF. CDR3 DNA: TGCGCCAGCAGCTTGTCGGGGGCGGCCCAGGAGACCCAGTACTTC. Full variable domain (rest looked up from reference TRBV5-1 and TRBJ2-5): KAGVTQTPRYLIKTRGQQVTLSCSPISGHRSVSWYQQTPGQGLQFLFEYFSETQRNKGNFPGRFSGRQFSNSRSEMNVSTLELGDSALYLCASSLSGAAQETQYFGPGTRLLVL.

This clonotype has just a few counts. The rearrangement uses TRBV7-8 and TRBJ2-5; a possible D gene is TRBD1 (6 bases). V lost 2 bases and J lost 2, with 9 bases in between. Germline lookup yields CDR1 SGHVS and CDR2 FQNEAQ. CDR3 length: 14 residues. The CDR3 sequence: CASSLMTGQETQYF. Here the CDR3 DNA reads TGTGCCAGCAGCTTAATGACAGGACAAGAGACCCAGTACTTC.

The CDR3 spells CASRKGGGGDQPQHF. DNA of the CDR3: TGTGCCAGCAGAAAAGGGGGGGGAGGCGATCAGCCCCAGCATTTT. This chain uses TRBV25-1 with TRBJ1-5; a possible D gene is TRBD1 (6 bases). Germline V gene sequence: CDR1 MGHDK, CDR2 SYGVNS. Trimming cost V 6 bases and J 5 bases, with 17 bases left between them. The CDR3 length is 15 residues.

This clonotype was seen a handful of times. The rearrangement joins TRBV5-6 to TRBJ2-3; 8 bases agree with TRBD2. CDR1 is SGHDT and CDR2 is YYEEEE in the germline V gene. V gave up 7 bases and J gave up 0 bases; unmatched junction bases: 7. This CDR3 spans 15 amino acids. CDR3 protein: CASRGGGGSTDTQYF. In DNA form, the CDR3 reads TGTGCCAGCCGCGGAGGCGGGGGGAGCACAGATACGCAGTATTTT.

This clonotype appeared many times. The V call is TRBV11-2, the J call TRBJ2-5, with 15 bases that match TRBD2. Germline CDR1 and CDR2: SGHAT and FQNNGV. Trimming cost V 0 bases and J 5 bases; bases outside gene matches: 10. This CDR3 has 19 amino acids. The CDR3 protein is CASSLDGLAGGPRRETQYF. The CDR3 DNA is TGTGCCAGCAGCTTAGATGGACTAGCGGGGGGGCCGCGCAGGGAGACCCAGTACTTC.

This chain links TRBV19 with TRBJ2-3; TRBD1 matches at 8 bases. After removal of 1 base from V and 4 bases from J, the junction contained 7 bases not matched to a gene. The germline V gene encodes CDR1 LNHDA and CDR2 SQIVND (reference sequence). This CDR3 region has 16 residues. The CDR3 here is CASSIAPTGVADTQYF. CDR3 in DNA: TGTGCCAGTAGTATAGCCCCGACAGGGGTGGCAGATACGCAGTATTTT. Full variable domain (rest looked up from reference TRBV19 and TRBJ2-3): DGGITQSPKYLFRKEGQNVTLSCEQNLNHDAMYWYRQDPGQGLRLIYYSQIVNDFQKGDIAEGYSVSREKKESFPLTVTSAQKNPTAFYLCASSIAPTGVADTQYFGPGTRLTVL.

This clonotype was counted at least ten times. V and J are TRBV2 and TRBJ2-7; TRBD1 agrees at 9 bases. Per the germline V gene, CDR1 is SNHLY and CDR2 is FYNNEI. This CDR3 spans 15 amino acids. The trim removed 6 bases at V and 5 bases at J, leaving 11 bases unmatched. CDR3 in amino acids: CASRDEGTGTNEQYF. CDR3 coding DNA: TGTGCCAGCAGAGACGAGGGGACAGGGACCAACGAGCAGTACTTC.

The CDR3 region is CASSAHVQGDGGNTIYF. In nucleotides, the CDR3 is TGTGCCAGCAGCGCCCATGTACAGGGGGACGGTGGAAACACCATATATTTT. This sequence joins TRBV9 and TRBJ1-3; 8 bases map to TRBD1. CDR3 length: 17 residues. Per germline, CDR1 SGDLS and CDR2 YYNGEE. Germline trimming cut 3 bases from V and 3 bases from J; bases unmatched to any gene: 11.

In its sample, this clonotype was seen a few times. V is TRBV5-1 and J is TRBJ1-2, with D possibly matching TRBD1 (6 bases). The ends were cut back, 4 bases at V and 0 bases at J, with 13 bases in the middle. The CDR3 spans 15 residues. Germline CDR1 SGHRS, CDR2 YFSETQ. The CDR3 bases are TGCGCCAGCAGCCCGTCGGCAGGGGCTAACTATGGCTACACCTTC. Translating it yields CASSPSAGANYGYTF.

This rearrangement joins TRBV10-3 to TRBJ1-6, with D uncertain. Germline CDR1 ENHRY, CDR2 SYGVKD. The CDR3 extends over 12 amino acids. V was trimmed by 8 bases and J by 10 bases, leaving 12 bases between them. The CDR3 loop reads CAIGPGGSPLHF. The CDR3 DNA is TGTGCCATCGGCCCGGGCGGATCACCCCTCCACTTT.

The chain carries TRBV4-1 and TRBJ1-5, with D unresolved. This CDR3 comprises 15 residues. V lost 1 base and J lost 0, with 7 bases in between. Per germline, CDR1 MGHRA and CDR2 YSYEKL. The CDR3 DNA sequence: TGCGCCAGCAGCCAAGCGGCGGGTAGCAATCAGCCCCAGCATTTT. It translates to CASSQAAGSNQPQHF.

V gene TRBV4-1 combines with J gene TRBJ2-7; either TRBD1 or TRBD2 may fit D (6 bases each). Trimming took 3 bases from V and 2 from J, leaving 20 bases between them. Germline CDR1 is MGHRA and CDR2 is YSYEKL. This CDR3 has 17 residues. CDR3 sequence reads: CASSHFPAGHSTYEQYF. In nucleotides, the CDR3 is TGCGCCAGCAGCCATTTCCCCGCGGGACACAGTACCTACGAGCAGTACTTC.

This clonotype has at least ten counts. This chain joins TRBV12-3 or TRBV12-4 and TRBJ2-1; 10 bases agree with TRBD2. V dropped 6 bases and J dropped 5; count of bases not matched to a gene: 10. This CDR3 spans 16 amino acids. The CDR3, as DNA: TGTGCCAGCAGCCCCTCCCTAGCGGGGGACGACAATGAGCAGTTCTTC. Translated, it gives CASSPSLAGDDNEQFF.

The sample holds many counts of this clonotype. The J gene is TRBJ2-3, the V gene TRBV7-9, with D tentatively TRBD1 or TRBD2 (5 bases each). V was pared by 1 base and J by 0 bases, with 11 bases between. This CDR3 contains 16 residues. CDR1 and CDR2 from the germline V gene are SEHNR and FQNEAQ (reference sequence). CDR3 coding DNA: TGTGCCAGCAGCTTAGAGGTGGGACGGAGCACAGATACGCAGTATTTT. Protein: CASSLEVGRSTDTQYF.

This clonotype has at least ten counts. The chain recombines TRBV6-1 with TRBJ2-1; tentative D call: TRBD2 (5 bases). This CDR3 is built from 16 residues. Germline CDR1 is MNHNS and CDR2 is SASEGT. V was cut by 7 bases and J by 0 bases, with 16 bases left in between. Here the CDR3 DNA reads TGTGCCAGCACCCCCTCCGCGGGTAGCTCCTACAATGAGCAGTTCTTC. This codes for CASTPSAGSSYNEQFF.

This clonotype was found a few times. The chain has TRBV28 and TRBJ1-5; tentatively, D is TRBD1 (5 bases). The CDR3 has 13 amino acids. The germline V gene encodes CDR1 MDHEN and CDR2 SYDVKM. V was shortened by 7 bases and J by 9 bases, with 16 bases between the two germline ends. CDR3: CASTGAPTGPQHF. CDR3 DNA sequence: TGTGCCAGCACCGGGGCACCTACAGGGCCCCAGCATTTT.

There are a few counts of this clonotype. V and J are TRBV18 and TRBJ1-6; D is possibly TRBD1 (5 bases). In germline, CDR1 is KGHSH, CDR2 LQKENI. The V and J ends lost 3 bases and 6 bases respectively, with 12 bases between them. This CDR3 spans 15 amino acids. CDR3 nucleotides: TGTGCCAGCTCACCTCAGGGACTGATTAATTCACCCCTCCACTTT. Protein sequence: CASSPQGLINSPLHF.

This chain connects TRBV5-1 to TRBJ2-5; 9 bases agree with TRBD1. The CDR3 sequence is 16 residues long. Trimming at V came to 1 base and at J to 5 bases, leaving 9 bases not matched to a gene. CDR1 and CDR2 from the germline V gene are SGHRS and YFSETQ. Here the CDR3 reads CASSLFSPGQGETQYF. CDR3 bases: TGCGCCAGCAGCTTGTTTAGTCCGGGACAGGGTGAGACCCAGTACTTC.

This clonotype was seen many times. This chain uses TRBV7-2 with TRBJ2-3; D is perhaps TRBD1 or TRBD2 (5 bases each). The CDR3 covers 15 residues. Per the germline V gene, CDR1 is SGHTA and CDR2 is FQGNSA. Trimming took 0 bases from V and 1 from J, leaving 8 bases between them. The CDR3 here is CASSLAGAGTDTQYF. The CDR3 DNA reads TGTGCCAGCAGCTTAGCCGGGGCAGGCACAGATACGCAGTATTTT. Using reference TRBV7-2 and TRBJ2-3 for the parts outside the CDR3, the full variable domain is GAGVSQSPSNKVTEKGKDVELRCDPISGHTALYWYRQSLGQGLEFLIYFQGNSAPDKSGLPSDRFSAERTGGSVSTLTIQRTQQEDSAVYLCASSLAGAGTDTQYFGPGTRLTVL.

This clonotype came up many times. The V call is TRBV29-1, the J call TRBJ1-2; D is possibly TRBD1 (6 bases). Trimming took off 6 bases at V and 0 bases at J, with 17 bases between the two ends. The CDR3 is made up of 15 amino acids. CDR1 is SQVTM and CDR2 is ANQGSEA in the germline V gene. CDR3 loop: CSVPEGGIANYGYTF. The CDR3 DNA follows: TGCAGCGTCCCCGAGGGGGGGATCGCTAACTATGGCTACACCTTC. Supplemented by reference TRBV29-1 and TRBJ1-2, the full variable domain reads SAVISQKPSRDICQRGTSLTIQCQVDSQVTMMFWYRQQPGQSLTLIATANQGSEATYESGFVIDKFPISRPNLTFSTLTVSNMSPEDSSIYLCSVPEGGIANYGYTFGSGTRLTVV.